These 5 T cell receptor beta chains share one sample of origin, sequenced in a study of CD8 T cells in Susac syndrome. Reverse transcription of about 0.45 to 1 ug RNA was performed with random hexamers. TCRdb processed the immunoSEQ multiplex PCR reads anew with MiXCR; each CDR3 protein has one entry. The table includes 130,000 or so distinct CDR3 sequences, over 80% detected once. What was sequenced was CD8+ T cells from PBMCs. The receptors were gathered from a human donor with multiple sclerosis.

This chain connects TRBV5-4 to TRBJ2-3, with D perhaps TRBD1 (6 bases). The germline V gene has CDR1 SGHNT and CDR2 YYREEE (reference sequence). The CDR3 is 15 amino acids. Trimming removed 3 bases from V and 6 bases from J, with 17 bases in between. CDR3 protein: CASSYFELGADTQYF. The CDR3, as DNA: TGTGCCAGCAGCTACTTTGAGCTGGGGGCCGATACGCAGTATTTT.

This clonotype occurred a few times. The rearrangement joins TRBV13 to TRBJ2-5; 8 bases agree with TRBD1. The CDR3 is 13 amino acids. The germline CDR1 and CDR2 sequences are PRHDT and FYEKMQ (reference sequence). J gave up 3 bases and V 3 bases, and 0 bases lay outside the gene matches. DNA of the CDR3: TGTGCCAGCAGCTTGGGACAGGAAGAGACCCAGTACTTC. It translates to CASSLGQEETQYF.

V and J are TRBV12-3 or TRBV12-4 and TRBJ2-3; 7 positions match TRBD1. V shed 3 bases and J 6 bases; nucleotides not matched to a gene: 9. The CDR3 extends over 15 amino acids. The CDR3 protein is CASSFSPDRPDTQYF. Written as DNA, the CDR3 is TGTGCCAGCAGTTTCTCCCCGGACAGGCCGGATACGCAGTATTTT.

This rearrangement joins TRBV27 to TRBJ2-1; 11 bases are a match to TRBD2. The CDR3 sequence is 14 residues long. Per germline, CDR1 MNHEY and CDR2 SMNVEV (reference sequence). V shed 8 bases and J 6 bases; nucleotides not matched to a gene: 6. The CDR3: CASAAGLAGNEQFF. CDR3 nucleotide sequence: TGTGCCAGCGCAGCCGGACTAGCGGGCAATGAGCAGTTCTTC.

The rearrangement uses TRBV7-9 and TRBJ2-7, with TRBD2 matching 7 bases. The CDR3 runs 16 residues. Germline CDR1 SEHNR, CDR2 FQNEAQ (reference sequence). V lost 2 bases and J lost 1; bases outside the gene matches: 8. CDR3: CASSLYSGGGSYEQYF. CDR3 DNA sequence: TGTGCCAGCAGCTTATATTCGGGAGGAGGGTCCTACGAGCAGTACTTC.